This note documents a single T cell receptor (beta chain) sequence. Amplification of TCR beta CDR3 regions used RNA as the template. HTBI primers drove first-round RT-PCR of the TCR CDR3. Each CDR3 protein gets one entry after TCRdb re-called the multiplex PCR reads with MiXCR. This sample carries roughly 570,000 distinct CDR3 sequences, around 16% of them seen once, and the ten largest clones take approximately 7.4%. The sample belongs to a study of T cells in Graves' hyperthyroidism and ophthalmopathy. The CDR3 runs 16 residues. V was pared by 2 bases and J by 10 bases, with 12 bases of the junction left unmatched. In germline, CDR1 is DFQATT, CDR2 SNEGSKA (reference sequence).

The chain couples TRBV20-1 to TRBJ1-6; TRBD1 matches 9 bases. Sequenced material: blood. The receptor was isolated from a woman aged 25 to 39 with Graves' hyperthyroidism. The CDR3 is CSARTFTGTGKSPLHF. The CDR3 DNA follows: TGCAGTGCTAGAACATTTACCGGGACAGGGAAGTCACCCCTCCACTTT.